These 7 T cell receptor beta chains were all obtained from the same sample, sequenced in a study of blood T cell repertoires in COVID-19. Method: immunoSEQ multiplex PCR; TCRdb's copy keeps in-frame clones and lacks some. The table has 200,000 to 300,000 clones, around 90% seen once. The sequencing input was peripheral blood. The receptors shown here come from a man aged 30-40 years with COVID-19, enrolled during active disease.

The V gene is TRBV28, the J gene TRBJ1-5, with a weak D call TRBD1 (6 bases). CDR1 and CDR2 (germline): MDHEN, SYDVKM. This CDR3 spans 13 amino acids. V was pared by 6 bases and J by 8 bases, with 14 bases between. The CDR3 coding sequence is TGTGCCAGCAGCCTCCGGACAGAGGAGCCCCAGCATTTT. It specifies CASSLRTEEPQHF. Based on the CDR3 plus reference TRBV28 and TRBJ1-5, the full variable domain is DVKVTQSSRYLVKRTGEKVFLECVQDMDHENMFWYRQDPGLGLRLIYFSYDVKMKEKGDIPEGYSVSREKKERFSLILESASTNQTSMYLCASSLRTEEPQHFGDGTRLSIL.

This chain joins TRBV5-6 and TRBJ1-5; TRBD1 agrees at 7 bases. With V trimmed by 0 bases and J by 3 bases, 9 bases remained unmatched. Germline V gene lookup returns CDR1 SGHDT and CDR2 YYEEEE. The CDR3 sequence is 17 residues long. The DNA for the CDR3 is TGTGCCAGCAGCTTGGGAGGGACAGCCGTCTTCAATCAGCCCCAGCATTTT. Translation gives CASSLGGTAVFNQPQHF.

This chain connects TRBV4-2 to TRBJ2-6, with D unclear. The germline gives CDR1 LGHNA, CDR2 YNFKEQ. The ends were cut back, 0 bases at V and 0 bases at J, with 3 bases in the middle. The CDR3 has 15 amino acids. In DNA, the CDR3 is TGTGCCAGCAGCCAAGACCGCTCTGGGGCCAACGTCCTGACTTTC. Translating it yields CASSQDRSGANVLTF.

The gene calls are TRBV5-1 and TRBJ1-2; 9 nucleotides align to TRBD1. V lost 3 bases to trimming and J lost 8 bases; unmatched junction nucleotides: 8. In germline, CDR1 is SGHRS, CDR2 YFSETQ. The CDR3 spans 14 residues. CDR3 nucleotide sequence: TGCGCCAGCAGCTGGACGGACAGGGGAGGAGGCTACACCTTC. Its translation: CASSWTDRGGGYTF. Full variable domain (missing parts from reference TRBV5-1 and TRBJ1-2): KAGVTQTPRYLIKTRGQQVTLSCSPISGHRSVSWYQQTPGQGLQFLFEYFSETQRNKGNFPGRFSGRQFSNSRSEMNVSTLELGDSALYLCASSWTDRGGGYTFGSGTRLTVV.

The chain couples TRBV2 to TRBJ1-2; possible D gene TRBD1, 6 bases. This CDR3 is built from 16 residues. Trimming left V 3 bases short and J 1 base short, with 15 bases between. The germline gives CDR1 SNHLY, CDR2 FYNNEI. CDR3 bases: TGTGCCAGCAGTGAGATTAGGACAGTGATTAACTATGGCTACACCTTC. Protein sequence: CASSEIRTVINYGYTF.

V and J are TRBV5-1 and TRBJ2-5; TRBD2 matches at 7 bases. This CDR3 has 14 amino acids. V shed 1 base and J 3 bases; nucleotides not matched to a gene: 3. Germline loops: CDR1 SGHRS, CDR2 YFSETQ. The CDR3 loop is CASSLHGLEETQYF. The CDR3 DNA reads TGCGCCAGCAGCTTGCACGGACTAGAAGAGACCCAGTACTTC.

V gene TRBV4-2 combines with J gene TRBJ2-2; D uncertain. The V end lost 4 bases, the J end lost 4 bases, and 13 bases lay between the germline ends. CDR1 and CDR2 from the germline V gene are LGHNA and YNFKEQ. This CDR3 is 15 amino acids long. CDR3 in DNA: TGTGCCAGCAGCCGAGACCCGTCGGGCACCGGGGAGCTGTTTTTT. As protein: CASSRDPSGTGELFF.